This T cell receptor (beta chain) was obtained from a study of shared clonotypes between healthy human individuals. Whole-study findings and limits: Naive CD4 clonotype sharing across a few donors was 4% to 5%.

Authors' data handling: As immunoSEQ supplied junction-only sequences (without quality scores), filtering differed. Method: immunoSEQ multiplex PCR; TCRdb's copy keeps in-frame clones and lacks some. That table supplies the V and J calls and clone size; D and trimming were determined from the DNA. This sample has roughly 2 million clones, with 95% found just once. To note about this clone: What it binds is not known.

Sequencing was performed on naive CD4+ T cells sorted from blood. The subset is: CD45RA+ positively selected. The sequence derives from a man aged 18 to 29 in good health.

CDR3 in amino acids: CASSWGVISTGELFF. Here the CDR3 DNA reads TGCGCCAGCAGTTGGGGGGTTATTAGCACCGGGGAGCTGTTTTTT. The chain couples TRBV5-1 to TRBJ2-2, with D possibly matching TRBD2 (6 bases). The germline V and J ends were trimmed by 5 bases and 4 bases, with 15 bases remaining between them. The V gene's germline CDR1 is SGHRS and CDR2 YFSETQ. The CDR3 is made up of 15 amino acids.